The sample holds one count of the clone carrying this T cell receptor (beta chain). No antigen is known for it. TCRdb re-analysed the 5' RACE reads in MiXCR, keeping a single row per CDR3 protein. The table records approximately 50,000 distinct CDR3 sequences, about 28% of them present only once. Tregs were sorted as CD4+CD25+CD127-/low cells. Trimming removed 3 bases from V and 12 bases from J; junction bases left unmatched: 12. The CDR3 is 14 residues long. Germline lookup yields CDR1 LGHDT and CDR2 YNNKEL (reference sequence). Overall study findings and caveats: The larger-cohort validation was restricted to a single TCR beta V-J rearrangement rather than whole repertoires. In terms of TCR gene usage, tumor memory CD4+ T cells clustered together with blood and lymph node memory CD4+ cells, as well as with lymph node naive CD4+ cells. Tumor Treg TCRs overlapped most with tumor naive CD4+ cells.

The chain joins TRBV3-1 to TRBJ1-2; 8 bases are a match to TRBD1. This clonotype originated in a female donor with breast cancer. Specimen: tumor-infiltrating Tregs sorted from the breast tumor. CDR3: CASSHSGQGYRNTF. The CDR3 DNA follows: TGTGCCAGCAGCCACTCCGGACAGGGTTACCGGAACACCTTC.